Sequencing of this TCR beta chain was carried out in a study of read filtering for tumor transcriptome and immune sequencing. Study details: TCR-mapped reads were about 3.5 to 10.27 million with IR-seq versus roughly 80 to 1,300 with RNA-seq.

The library was built from about 400 ng RNA with molecular barcoded adaptors for alpha/delta and beta/gamma chains. TCRdb re-called the reads with MiXCR, one entry per CDR3 protein. Here the sample spans about 86,000 distinct CDR3 sequences, 9% to 15% being singletons. The V gene's germline CDR1 is SEHNR and CDR2 FQNEAQ (reference sequence). The CDR3 runs to 16 residues. V was trimmed by 5 bases and J by 0 bases, leaving 14 bases between them. Worth noting for this clonotype: This may be a read error: a much more frequent sequence differs by one nucleotide. The CDR3 end shows no conserved phenylalanine or tryptophan, and so a read error is likely.

Bone marrow was sampled from every patient at the time of active disease. The TCR sequence derives from a donor at least 40 years old with multiple myeloma. The sample taken for sequencing was a population of CD138-negative cells sorted from bone marrow. This chain connects TRBV7-9 to TRBJ2-1; tentative D call: TRBD2 (5 bases). The CDR3 DNA reads TGTGCCAGCAGCGCACGCGGGCGGAGCTCCTACAATGAGCAGTTCCTC. Protein: CASSARGRSSYNEQFL.